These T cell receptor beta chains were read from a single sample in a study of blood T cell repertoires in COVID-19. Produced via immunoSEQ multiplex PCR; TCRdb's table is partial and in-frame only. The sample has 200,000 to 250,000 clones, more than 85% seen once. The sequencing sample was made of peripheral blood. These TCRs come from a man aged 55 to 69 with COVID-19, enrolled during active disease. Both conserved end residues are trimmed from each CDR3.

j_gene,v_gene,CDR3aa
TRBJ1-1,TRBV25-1,ASLGQVNTEAF
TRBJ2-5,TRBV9,ASSVSARGSQETQY
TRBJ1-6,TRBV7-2,ASSLDRVINNSPLH
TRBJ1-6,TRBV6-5,ASSYSQEGKTTLH
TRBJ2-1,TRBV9,ASSVTSLSSYNEQF
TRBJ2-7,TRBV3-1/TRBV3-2,ASSPLLAVRDSYEQY
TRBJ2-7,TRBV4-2,ASSQSLRYSYEQY
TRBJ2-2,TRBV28,ASRAGLAPGELF
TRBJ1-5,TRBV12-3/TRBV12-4,ASRPRGLQPQH
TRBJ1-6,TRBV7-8,ASSLDLGSLH
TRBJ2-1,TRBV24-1,ATGTGVGHEQF
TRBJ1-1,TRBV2,ASSPQGGNTEAF
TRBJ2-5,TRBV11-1,ASSFGQGASETQY
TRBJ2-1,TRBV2,ASKGSYNEQF
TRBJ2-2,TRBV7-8,ASSKTVLTGELF
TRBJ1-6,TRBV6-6,ASSPDGTDKISSYNSPLH
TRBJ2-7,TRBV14,ASSQVRTPHEQY
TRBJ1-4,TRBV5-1,ASSTNGRGDEKLF
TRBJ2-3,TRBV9,ASSVAGRGGSTDTQY
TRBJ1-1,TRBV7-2,ASSLDRGPTEAF
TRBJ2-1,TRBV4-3,ASSQGTGSGNEQF
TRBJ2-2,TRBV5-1,ASRKGTDNTGELF
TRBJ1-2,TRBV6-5,ASSYSHMYGYT
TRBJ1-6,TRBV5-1,ASSLEGTPYNSPLH
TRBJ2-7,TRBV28,ASSFGQGGDEQY
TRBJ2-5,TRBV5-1,ASSAGQGQETQY
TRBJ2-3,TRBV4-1,ASSRSVGTDTQY
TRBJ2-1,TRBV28,ASSLAAGVFEQF